The 17 T cell receptor beta chains below come from one sample, sequenced in a study of cytotoxic CD8 clonotypes in ibrutinib-treated CLL. The protocol was immunoSEQ multiplex PCR, while the TCRdb copy is restricted to in-frame clones and leaves out a portion. The sample yields roughly 180,000 clones, over 60% seen once. Sequences were derived from PBMCs, sampled after 24 months of ibrutinib treatment. These TCRs come from a human donor with chronic lymphocytic leukemia.

This clone appeared a few times. The gene calls are TRBV5-8 and TRBJ2-5; D remains unclear. V dropped 3 bases and J dropped 5 bases, with 17 bases sitting between them. Germline CDR1 SGHTS, CDR2 YDEGEE. This CDR3 spans 15 amino acids. CDR3 residues: CASSWTRTFIETQYF. The CDR3 coding sequence is TGTGCCAGCAGCTGGACCCGGACCTTTATCGAGACCCAGTACTTC. Looking up the rest from reference TRBV5-8 and TRBJ2-5 gives the full variable domain: EAGVTQSPTHLIKTRGQQATLRCSPISGHTSVYWYQQALGLGLQFLLWYDEGEERNRGNFPPRFSGRQFPNYSSELNVNALELEDSALYLCASSWTRTFIETQYFGPGTRLLVL.

This CDR3 reads CASSLGRYNEQFF. The CDR3 coding sequence is TGTGCCAGCAGCTTAGGTCGGTACAATGAGCAGTTCTTC. V gene TRBV7-6 combines with J gene TRBJ2-1; no firm D call. The CDR3 consists of 13 residues. Trimming took 1 base from V and 4 from J, leaving 5 bases between them. Germline V gives CDR1 SGHVS, CDR2 FNYEAQ.

This sequence joins TRBV28 and TRBJ1-2, with a possible D match to TRBD1 (5 bases). V dropped 5 bases and J dropped 2 bases, with 12 bases sitting between them. In germline, CDR1 is MDHEN, CDR2 SYDVKM. The length of the CDR3 is 14 residues. The CDR3 is CASSSTGGNYGYTF. As DNA, the CDR3 is TGTGCCAGCAGTAGCACCGGGGGGAACTATGGCTACACCTTC.

The gene calls are TRBV13 and TRBJ1-1, with D unclear. V lost 0 bases to trimming and J lost 7 bases, with 3 bases between them. From germline, CDR1 is PRHDT and CDR2 FYEKMQ (reference sequence). This CDR3 spans 11 amino acids. CDR3 residues: CASSLGLEAFF. DNA for the CDR3: TGTGCCAGCAGCTTAGGACTTGAAGCTTTCTTT.

V usage is TRBV5-1 and J usage is TRBJ2-3; D tentatively fits TRBD1 or TRBD2 (5 bases each). Trimming pared 0 bases from V and 3 bases from J, leaving 17 bases between. The CDR3 covers 17 residues. The V gene's germline CDR1 is SGHRS and CDR2 YFSETQ. The CDR3 DNA reads as TGCGCCAGCAGCTTGGCAGAATCAGGGTGGGGGACAGATACGCAGTATTTT. Protein: CASSLAESGWGTDTQYF.

The V gene is TRBV14, the J gene TRBJ2-7; 9 nucleotides match TRBD2. Trimming took 4 bases from V and 0 from J; bases not matched to a gene: 22. CDR1 and CDR2 from the germline V gene are SGHDN and FVKESK. The CDR3 is made up of 21 amino acids. CDR3 in DNA: TGTGCCAGCAGCCGTTCCCTGCCGTCCGGACTAGCGTCCGTAGGCTCCTACGAGCAGTACTTC. This sequence encodes CASSRSLPSGLASVGSYEQYF.

J is TRBJ2-7 and V is TRBV5-4, with D perhaps given as TRBD1 or TRBD2 (5 bases each). CDR1 and CDR2 from the germline V gene are SGHNT and YYREEE (reference sequence). The CDR3 contains 15 residues. V lost 1 base and J lost 9, with 20 bases in between. CDR3 loop: CASSLHGAASLSQYF. CDR3 DNA sequence: TGTGCCAGCAGCTTGCACGGGGCGGCCAGTCTATCGCAGTACTTC.

The table lists this clone with a few counts. The chain uses TRBV4-2 and TRBJ1-4; unclear D gene. The CDR3 sequence is 12 residues long. Germline CDR1 is LGHNA and CDR2 is YNFKEQ. V dropped 0 bases and J dropped 6 bases, with 2 bases sitting between them. The CDR3 sequence is CASSQDDEKLFF. The CDR3 DNA reads TGTGCCAGCAGCCAAGATGATGAAAAACTGTTTTTT.

The rearrangement links TRBV15 to TRBJ2-5; D not certain. This CDR3 has 14 residues. V gave up 3 bases and J gave up 2 bases, with 10 bases separating them. Germline V gene data show CDR1 as LNHNV and CDR2 as YYDKDF (reference sequence). CDR3 region: CATSSGGPQETQYF. DNA of the CDR3: TGTGCCACCAGCAGCGGCGGACCTCAAGAGACCCAGTACTTC.

This chain joins TRBV4-2 and TRBJ2-7; 10 positions match TRBD1. Germline CDR1 reads LGHNA; CDR2 reads YNFKEQ. Trimming took 4 bases from V and 9 from J; bases not matched to a gene: 15. The CDR3 extends over 16 amino acids. The CDR3 DNA reads TGTGCCAGCAGCCGCACAATCCGGGACAGGGGATTGGGGCAGTACTTC. This encodes CASSRTIRDRGLGQYF.

J is TRBJ2-1 and V is TRBV4-1; tentative D call: TRBD1 (6 bases). V lost 1 base and J 6 bases, leaving 16 bases between the germline ends. The length of the CDR3 is 16 residues. The germline V gene encodes CDR1 MGHRA and CDR2 YSYEKL. DNA of the CDR3: TGCGCCAGCAGCCAAGTCCAGGGGCCCGTTAGCAATGAGCAGTTCTTC. The encoded protein is CASSQVQGPVSNEQFF.

The rearrangement joins TRBV10-3 to TRBJ1-4; TRBD1 matches at 7 bases. The length of the CDR3 is 15 residues. The trim removed 5 bases at V and 8 bases at J, leaving 11 bases unmatched. Germline lookup yields CDR1 ENHRY and CDR2 SYGVKD. The CDR3 sequence is CAISLSKGAGEKLFF. Written as DNA, the CDR3 is TGTGCCATCAGTTTGAGTAAGGGGGCGGGAGAAAAACTGTTTTTT.

This chain joins TRBV5-4 and TRBJ2-1, with D possibly called TRBD1 or TRBD2 (5 bases each). Germline CDR1 is SGHNT and CDR2 is YYREEE (reference sequence). V was pared by 3 bases and J by 4 bases, with 14 bases between. The CDR3 length is 15 residues. Written as DNA, the CDR3 is TGTGCCAGCAGCTCCATTAGGGACCAGTACAATGAGCAGTTCTTC. Its translation: CASSSIRDQYNEQFF.

The chain combines TRBV30 with TRBJ2-5; D is unclear. Looked up from germline, CDR1 is GTSNPN and CDR2 is SVGIG (reference sequence). This CDR3 spans 15 amino acids. The V gene lost 0 bases and the J gene lost 3 bases, with 14 bases spanning the gap. The chain's CDR3 is CAWSVRDWVEETQYF. In nucleotides, the CDR3 is TGTGCCTGGAGTGTACGAGACTGGGTGGAAGAGACCCAGTACTTC.

This clone showed up just a few times. The rearrangement joins TRBV7-9 to TRBJ1-3; D gene unclear. Trimming pared 1 base from V and 0 bases from J, leaving 10 bases between. The CDR3 is 16 residues long. CDR1 SEHNR and CDR2 FQNEAQ come from the germline V gene (reference sequence). The CDR3, as DNA: TGTGCCAGCAGCTTAGTGGCAGGACCCTCTGGAAACACCATATATTTT. Amino acid sequence: CASSLVAGPSGNTIYF.

V usage is TRBV27 and J usage is TRBJ2-4; D is uncertain. The CDR3 runs 15 residues. The V end was cut by 0 bases, the J end by 0 bases, with 6 bases between. The germline V gene encodes CDR1 MNHEY and CDR2 SMNVEV (reference sequence). Written as DNA, the CDR3 is TGTGCCAGCAGTTTATCGTGGCTAGCCAAAAACATTCAGTACTTC. Encoded protein: CASSLSWLAKNIQYF.

This clone came up a few times. The chain links TRBV6-6 to TRBJ1-2; D not resolved. The V and J ends lost 2 bases and 4 bases respectively, with 2 bases between them. The CDR3 has 11 residues. Per the germline V gene, CDR1 is MNHNY and CDR2 is SVGAGI (reference sequence). The CDR3 DNA follows: TGTGCCAGCAGTTACGGCTATGGCTACACCTTC. Protein sequence: CASSYGYGYTF.